The entry that follows covers one T cell receptor beta chain sequence. What it recognizes is unknown. This sample was included in a study of T cell responses to AZD1222 COVID-19 vaccine. The repertoire was sequenced with immunoSEQ multiplex PCR; TCRdb's copy has only in-frame clones and lacks some. The top ten hold approximately 0.85% of the sample, which has around 130,000 clones, roughly 93% seen once. The V gene's germline CDR1 is SGHNT and CDR2 YYREEE (reference sequence). Losses at the gene ends were 4 bases for V and 5 bases for J; bases not matched to a gene: 12. The CDR3 length is 17 residues. The study, taken as a whole, reports: It was only after the peak T cell response that any repertoires were sampled. Unmutated variant regions are reportedly the target of nearly half of TCRs that are spike-specific. White British donors predominated, females outnumbered males, and clonal diversity was possibly underestimated. Along spike, vaccine-associated CD4 TCRs were found throughout, with dominance at 160-218 and 743-854.

V usage is TRBV5-4 and J usage is TRBJ2-3; TRBD2 agrees at 11 bases. Specimen: peripheral blood, collected on day 0 of AZD1222 vaccination. This TCR derives from an adult in good health. The CDR3 DNA follows: TGTGCCAGCAGCCTGCGGAATAGCGGGGGGGCAGGAGATACGCAGTATTTT. Protein product: CASSLRNSGGAGDTQYF.